This paragraph reports one TCR beta chain. Its specific antigen is unknown. No base-level quality is on record; no much larger clone is a single base apart. The V end loses 4 bases and the J end loses 3 bases, and a stretch of 6 bases separates them. The CDR3 holds 13 amino acids from the cysteine to the phenylalanine. The kept DNA is CDR3 alone, 39 bases in frame from the first base. CDR1 and CDR2 are drawn from the germline V gene: KGHSH, LQKENI. These data come from a study of T cells in localized non-small cell lung cancer (TCRdb year 2020). For the study in its entirety: T cell repertoires of 236 early-stage NSCLC patients were analyzed, with tumors being compared against uninvolved tumor-adjacent lungs. NSCLC patients had a mean age of roughly 69 years, and 129 were male and 107 female. The cohort consisted of 200 to 250 treatment-naive NSCLC patients whose localized lung tumors had been resected.

What the work shows at the level of the full study, not this receptor alone: Because multi-region tumor sequencing was not performed, intratumor heterogeneity could not be ruled out. Higher T cell density in blood was associated with longer overall survival, whereas higher clonality in adjacent lung was associated with shorter survival. Uninvolved tumor-adjacent lung showed the highest T cell clonality, higher than tumor, which suggests more focused antigenic responses in the uninvolved tumor-adjacent lung. Because the study design was exploratory, TCR variables were selected using unadjusted p-values without false-discovery rate correction. A median of 57 of the top 100 tumor clones were detected in paired uninvolved adjacent lung, and around 30 of these tumor clones were also found among the top 100 clones of the paired uninvolved adjacent lung.

Uninvolved adjacent lung was obtained at least 2 cm from the tumor margin, and the absence of atypia was confirmed by two independent pathologists. At diagnosis, tumor, uninvolved tumor-adjacent lung and peripheral blood were collected and then preserved as a mix of FFPE and fresh-frozen material. TCR beta CDR3 regions were sequenced from DNA using the immunoSEQ Assay. The study's own analysis went as follows. T cell density was computed as TCR beta template counts normalized to usable DNA estimated by amplifying housekeeping genes. Richness was estimated with the preseqR package, extrapolating to 400,000 templates for PBMC samples and 120,000 templates for tissue samples. Clonality was defined as one minus Pielou's evenness. Tissue-enriched TCRs were identified by differential abundance testing using productive amino-acid clonotypes, minimum total count 5 and alpha 0.1. The Jaccard Index and the Morisita Overlap Index were used to quantify repertoire overlap between compartments. TCR beta CDR3s were clustered by GLIPH together with public tetramer-defined viral CDR3s, and at least three viral sequences plus V-gene enrichment were required for viral motifs. Here the immuneACCESS table is served through TCRdb, limited to in-frame sequences with V and J called. Missing clones are a known gap in these copies; in checked studies unresolved V genes cover under half, and the rest lacks a known reason. The V and J calls and clone size are taken from that table; D and trimming were inferred from the DNA. The sample contains around 1,800 clones, about 30% of them found a single time. The leading ten clones occupy 9% to 14% of the sample.

This receptor chain uses TRBV18 and TRBJ1-4; a weak D assignment points to TRBD1 (5 bases agree). This clonotype originated in a woman aged 35-75 years with stage I lung adenocarcinoma. The sequencing here drew on normal lung tissue next to the tumor, taken before any cancer treatment. CDR3 loop: CASSRGSNEKLFF. In nucleotide form, the sequence is TGTGCCAGCTCACGGGGCTCTAATGAAAAACTGTTTTTT.